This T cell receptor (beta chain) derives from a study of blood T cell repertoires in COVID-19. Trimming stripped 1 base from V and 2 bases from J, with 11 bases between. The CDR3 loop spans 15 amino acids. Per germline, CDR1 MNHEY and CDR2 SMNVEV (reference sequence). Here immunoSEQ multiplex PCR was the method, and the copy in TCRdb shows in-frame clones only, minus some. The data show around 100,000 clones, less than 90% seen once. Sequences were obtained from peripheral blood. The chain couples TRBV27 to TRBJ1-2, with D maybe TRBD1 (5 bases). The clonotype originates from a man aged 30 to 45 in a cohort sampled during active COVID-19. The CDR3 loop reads CASSLYGGVNYGYTF. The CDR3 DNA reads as TGTGCCAGCAGTTTATACGGGGGAGTGAACTATGGCTACACCTTC.